This T cell receptor beta chain appears in the sequencing data of a study of tumor and adjacent non-tumor tissue in lung cancer. Trimming removed 4 bases from V and 10 bases from J, with 20 bases in between. Germline-derived CDR1 and CDR2 are SEHNR and FQNEAQ (reference sequence). CDR3 size: 15 residues. A modified ARM-PCR protocol with three rounds of nested PCR amplified TCRbeta. MiXCR was run by TCRdb on the multiplex PCR reads, yielding one entry per CDR3 protein. The table has more than 60,000 distinct CDR3 sequences, over 70% seen once. This clonotype was picked up a small number of times. What it binds is not known. Findings and caveats of the study: Compared with tumor, normal lung showed significantly lower TCR diversity.

RNA was extracted from bulk tissue without any cell sorting. The chain has TRBV7-9 and TRBJ2-1; D unclear. The sequenced material came from lung tumor tissue. This receptor was taken from a woman between 45 and 60 years old with non-small cell lung cancer. CDR3 residues: CASSSVSAGNLEQFF. In DNA, the CDR3 is TGTGCCAGCAGCTCCGTGTCTGCCGGCAATTTGGAGCAGTTCTTC.